This T cell receptor (beta chain) was identified in a study of blood T cell repertoires in COVID-19. Study in general: Both acute and convalescent COVID-19 samples were obtained from the United States, Italy and Spain.

The table came from immunoSEQ multiplex PCR; TCRdb's copy has only in-frame clones and leaves some out. The top ten clones hold just over 1% of a sample with almost 350,000 clones, roughly 90% of them seen once. This CDR3 spans 16 amino acids. Looked up from germline, CDR1 is KGHSH and CDR2 is LQKENI. The ends lost 3 bases at V and 0 bases at J; junction bases unmatched: 5. The chain couples TRBV18 to TRBJ1-2, with 9 bases lining up with TRBD1. The TCR originated in a woman in her 30s who had been exposed to COVID-19. The sequencing sample was made of PBMCs or T cells enriched from blood (not recorded which). The CDR3 sequence: CASSPQTGGANYGYTF. CDR3 sequence (DNA): TGTGCCAGCTCACCTCAGACAGGGGGAGCTAACTATGGCTACACCTTC.